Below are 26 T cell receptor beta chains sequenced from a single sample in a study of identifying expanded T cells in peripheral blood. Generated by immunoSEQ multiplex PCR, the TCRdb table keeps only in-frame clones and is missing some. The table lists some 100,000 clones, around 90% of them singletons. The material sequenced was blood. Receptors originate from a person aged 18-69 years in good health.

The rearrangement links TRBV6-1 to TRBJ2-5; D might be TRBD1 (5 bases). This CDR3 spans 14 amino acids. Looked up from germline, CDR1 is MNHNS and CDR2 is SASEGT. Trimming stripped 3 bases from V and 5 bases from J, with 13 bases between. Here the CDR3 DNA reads TGTGCCAGCAGTGAGGTATGGGGCGTGGAGACCCAGTACTTC. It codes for CASSEVWGVETQYF.

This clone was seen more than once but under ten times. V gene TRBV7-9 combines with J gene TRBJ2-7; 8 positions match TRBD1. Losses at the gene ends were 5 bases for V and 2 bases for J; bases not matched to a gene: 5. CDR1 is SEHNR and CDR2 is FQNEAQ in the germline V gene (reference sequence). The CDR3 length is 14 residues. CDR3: CASSVRDRPYEQYF. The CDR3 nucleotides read TGTGCCAGCAGCGTACGGGACAGGCCCTACGAGCAGTACTTC. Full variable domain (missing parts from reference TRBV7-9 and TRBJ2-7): DTGVSQNPRHKITKRGQNVTFRCDPISEHNRLYWYRQTLGQGPEFLTYFQNEAQLEKSRLLSDRFSAERPKGSFSTLEIQRTEQGDSAMYLCASSVRDRPYEQYFGPGTRLTVT.

The CDR3 loop reads CASSTHGQGFGGELFF. The CDR3 nucleotides are TGTGCCAGCAGCACCCACGGCCAGGGTTTTGGCGGGGAGCTGTTTTTT. This sequence joins TRBV7-3 and TRBJ2-2; tentative D call: TRBD1 (5 bases). This CDR3 comprises 16 residues. Germline V gene sequence: CDR1 SGHTA, CDR2 FQGTGA. The V gene lost 5 bases and the J gene lost 7 bases, with 20 bases spanning the gap.

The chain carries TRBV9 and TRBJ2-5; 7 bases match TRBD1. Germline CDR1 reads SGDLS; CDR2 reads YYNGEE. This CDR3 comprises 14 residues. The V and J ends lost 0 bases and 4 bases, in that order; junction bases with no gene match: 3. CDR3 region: CASSVGAGGETQYF. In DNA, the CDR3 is TGTGCCAGCAGCGTAGGGGCAGGGGGAGAGACCCAGTACTTC.

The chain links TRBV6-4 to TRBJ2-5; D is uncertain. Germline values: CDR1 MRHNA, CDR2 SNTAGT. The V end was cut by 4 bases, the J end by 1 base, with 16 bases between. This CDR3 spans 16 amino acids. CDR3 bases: TGTGCCAGCAGTGGGGATCGGAGCGAGATCCAAGAGACCCAGTACTTC. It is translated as CASSGDRSEIQETQYF.

CDR3 loop: CASSFFGRSGELFF. The CDR3 DNA reads TGTGCCAGCAGCTTCTTCGGGAGGAGCGGGGAGCTGTTTTTT. V and J are TRBV11-2 and TRBJ2-2, with 7 bases fitting TRBD2. Germline V gene lookup returns CDR1 SGHAT and CDR2 FQNNGV. The CDR3 covers 14 residues. V dropped 3 bases and J dropped 7; count of bases not matched to a gene: 5.

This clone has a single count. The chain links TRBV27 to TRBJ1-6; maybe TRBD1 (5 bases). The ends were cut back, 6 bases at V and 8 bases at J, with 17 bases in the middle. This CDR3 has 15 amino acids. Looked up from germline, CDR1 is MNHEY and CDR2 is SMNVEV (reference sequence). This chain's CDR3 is CASSPIGALDSPLHF. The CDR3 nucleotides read TGTGCCAGCAGCCCCATCGGGGCCCTGGATTCACCCCTCCACTTT.

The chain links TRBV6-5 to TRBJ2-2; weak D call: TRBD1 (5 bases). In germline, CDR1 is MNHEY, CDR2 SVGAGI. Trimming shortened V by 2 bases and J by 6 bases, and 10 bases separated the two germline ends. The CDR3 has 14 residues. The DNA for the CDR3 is TGTGCCAGCAGTTACGAATCCAGGGCCGGGGAGCTGTTTTTT. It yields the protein CASSYESRAGELFF.

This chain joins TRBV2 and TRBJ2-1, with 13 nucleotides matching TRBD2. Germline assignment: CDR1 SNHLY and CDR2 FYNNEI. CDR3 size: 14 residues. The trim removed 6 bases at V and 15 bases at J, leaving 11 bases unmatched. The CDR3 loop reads CASRPGLAGVPLFF. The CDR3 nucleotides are TGTGCCAGCAGGCCCGGACTAGCGGGGGTGCCCCTGTTCTTC.

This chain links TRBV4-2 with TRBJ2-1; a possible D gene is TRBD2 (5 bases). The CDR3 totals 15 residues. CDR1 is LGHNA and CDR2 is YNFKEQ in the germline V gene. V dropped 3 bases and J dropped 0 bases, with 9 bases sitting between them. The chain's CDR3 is CASSQRANSYNEQFF. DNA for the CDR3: TGTGCCAGCAGCCAGCGGGCGAACTCCTACAATGAGCAGTTCTTC.

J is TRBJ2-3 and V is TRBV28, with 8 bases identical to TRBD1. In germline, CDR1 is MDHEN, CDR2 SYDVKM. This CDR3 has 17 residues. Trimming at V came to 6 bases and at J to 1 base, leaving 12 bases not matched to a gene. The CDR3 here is CASSSTDPGQGTDTQYF. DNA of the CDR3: TGTGCCAGCAGCTCAACCGACCCGGGACAGGGCACAGATACGCAGTATTTT.

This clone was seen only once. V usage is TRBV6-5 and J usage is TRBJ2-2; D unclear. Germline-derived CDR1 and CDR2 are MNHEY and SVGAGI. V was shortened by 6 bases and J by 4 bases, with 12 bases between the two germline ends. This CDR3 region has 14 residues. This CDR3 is CASRFLVSTGELFF. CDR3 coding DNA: TGTGCCAGCAGGTTTCTAGTTAGCACCGGGGAGCTGTTTTTT.

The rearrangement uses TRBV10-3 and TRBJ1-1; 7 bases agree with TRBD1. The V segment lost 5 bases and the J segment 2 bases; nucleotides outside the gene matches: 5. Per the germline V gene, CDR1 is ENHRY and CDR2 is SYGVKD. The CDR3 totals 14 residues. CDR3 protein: CAISSQGTNTEAFF. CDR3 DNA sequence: TGTGCCATCAGTTCACAGGGGACCAACACTGAAGCTTTCTTT.

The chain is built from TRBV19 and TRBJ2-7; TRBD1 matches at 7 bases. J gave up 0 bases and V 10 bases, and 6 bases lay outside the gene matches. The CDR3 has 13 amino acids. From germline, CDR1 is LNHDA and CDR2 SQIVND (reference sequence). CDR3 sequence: CATEDRRSYEQYF. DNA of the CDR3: TGTGCCACCGAGGACAGGCGCTCCTACGAGCAGTACTTC.

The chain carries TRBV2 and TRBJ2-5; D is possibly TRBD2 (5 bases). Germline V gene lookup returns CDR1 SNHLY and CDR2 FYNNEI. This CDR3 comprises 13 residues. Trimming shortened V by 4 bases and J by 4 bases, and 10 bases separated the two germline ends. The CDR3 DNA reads TGTGCCAGCAGTGTACTAGTCCCAGAGACCCAGTACTTC. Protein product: CASSVLVPETQYF.

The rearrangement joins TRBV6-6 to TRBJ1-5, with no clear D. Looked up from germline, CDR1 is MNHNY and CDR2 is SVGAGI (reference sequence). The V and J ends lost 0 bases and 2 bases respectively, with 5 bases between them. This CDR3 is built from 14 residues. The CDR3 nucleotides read TGTGCCAGCAGTTACTCGGAGGGCAATCAGCCCCAGCATTTT. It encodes CASSYSEGNQPQHF.

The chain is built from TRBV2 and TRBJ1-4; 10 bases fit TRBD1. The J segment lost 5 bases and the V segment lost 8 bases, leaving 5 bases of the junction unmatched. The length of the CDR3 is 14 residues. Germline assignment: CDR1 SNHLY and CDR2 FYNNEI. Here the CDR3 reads CASRGTGVNEKLFF. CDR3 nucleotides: TGTGCCAGCCGGGGGACAGGGGTGAATGAAAAACTGTTTTTT.

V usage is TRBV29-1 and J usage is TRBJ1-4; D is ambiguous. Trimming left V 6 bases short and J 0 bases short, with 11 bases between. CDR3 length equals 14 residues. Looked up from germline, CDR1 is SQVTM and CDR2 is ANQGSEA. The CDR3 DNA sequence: TGCAGCGTCGCACAGATCCCAACTAATGAAAAACTGTTTTTT. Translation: CSVAQIPTNEKLFF.

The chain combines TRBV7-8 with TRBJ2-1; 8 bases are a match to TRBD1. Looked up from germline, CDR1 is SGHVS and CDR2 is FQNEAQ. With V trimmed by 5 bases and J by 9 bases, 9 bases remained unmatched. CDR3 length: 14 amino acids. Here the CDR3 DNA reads TGTGCCAGCAGCACTCGGACAGGGTTTAGTGAGCAGTTCTTC. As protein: CASSTRTGFSEQFF.

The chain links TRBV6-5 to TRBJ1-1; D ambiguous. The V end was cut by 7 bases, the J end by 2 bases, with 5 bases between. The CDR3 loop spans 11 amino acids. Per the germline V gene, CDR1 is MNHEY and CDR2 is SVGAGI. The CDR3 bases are TGTGCCAGCACCCTAAACACTGAAGCTTTCTTT. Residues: CASTLNTEAFF.

The CDR3 sequence: CASSQGRGEGYTF. The CDR3 DNA reads as TGTGCCAGCAGCCAGGGACGGGGAGAAGGCTACACCTTC. This chain joins TRBV5-4 and TRBJ1-2; TRBD1 is a possible D gene (5 bases). This CDR3 region has 13 residues. Germline V gene sequence: CDR1 SGHNT, CDR2 YYREEE (reference sequence). V was shortened by 4 bases and J by 8 bases, with 15 bases between the two germline ends.

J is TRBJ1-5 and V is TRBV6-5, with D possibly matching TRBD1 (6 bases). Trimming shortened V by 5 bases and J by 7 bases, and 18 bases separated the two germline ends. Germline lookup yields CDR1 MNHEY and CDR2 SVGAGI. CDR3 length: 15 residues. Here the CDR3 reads CASSREGGAGQPQHF. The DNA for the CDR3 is TGTGCCAGCAGTCGAGAAGGGGGGGCCGGACAGCCCCAGCATTTT.

The CDR3 DNA follows: TGTGCCAGCAGCCAAGATTATAATTCACCCCTCCACTTT. Protein sequence: CASSQDYNSPLHF. The chain has TRBV14 and TRBJ1-6; D unclear. V was pared by 0 bases and J by 4 bases, with 1 base between. In germline, CDR1 is SGHDN, CDR2 FVKESK. The CDR3 runs 13 residues.

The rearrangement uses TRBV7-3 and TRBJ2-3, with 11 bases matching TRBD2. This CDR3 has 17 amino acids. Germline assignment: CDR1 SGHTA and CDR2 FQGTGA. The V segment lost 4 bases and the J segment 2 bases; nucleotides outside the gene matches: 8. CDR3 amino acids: CASSSRLAGQSTDTQYF. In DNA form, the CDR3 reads TGTGCCAGCAGCTCCCGACTAGCGGGACAATCCACAGATACGCAGTATTTT. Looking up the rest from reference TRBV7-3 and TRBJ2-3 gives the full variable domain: GAGVSQTPSNKVTEKGKYVELRCDPISGHTALYWYRQSLGQGPEFLIYFQGTGAADDSGLPNDRFFAVRPEGSVSTLKIQRTERGDSAVYLCASSSRLAGQSTDTQYFGPGTRLTVL.

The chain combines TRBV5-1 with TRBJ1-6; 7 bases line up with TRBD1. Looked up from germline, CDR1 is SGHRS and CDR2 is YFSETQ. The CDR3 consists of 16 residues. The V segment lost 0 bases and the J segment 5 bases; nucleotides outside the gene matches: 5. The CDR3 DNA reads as TGCGCCAGCAGCTTGGCTGAGACAGGGAATAATTCACCCCTCCACTTT. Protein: CASSLAETGNNSPLHF.

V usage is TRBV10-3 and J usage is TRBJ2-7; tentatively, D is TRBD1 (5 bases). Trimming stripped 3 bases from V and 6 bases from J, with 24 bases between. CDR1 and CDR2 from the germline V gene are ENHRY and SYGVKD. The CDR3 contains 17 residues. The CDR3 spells CAISELGRAQPGLEQYF. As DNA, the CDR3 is TGTGCCATCAGTGAACTTGGCAGGGCCCAGCCTGGCCTCGAGCAGTACTTC.